The 6 T cell receptor beta chains in this list originate from one sample, sequenced in a study of OX40 agonist ivuxolimab in advanced cancers. Using immunoSEQ multiplex PCR, the repertoire was profiled, and TCRdb retains in-frame clones only, with some absent. This table has tens of thousands of clones, 84% appearing once. The sequencing used CD4+ or CD8+ T cells sorted from blood, collected in a trial of the OX40 agonist ivuxolimab. The source is an adult with an advanced solid tumor such as melanoma, head and neck, liver or kidney cancer.

V usage is TRBV5-1 and J usage is TRBJ2-7; TRBD1 aligns across 7 bases. CDR3 length: 17 amino acids. V shed 1 base and J 2 bases; nucleotides not matched to a gene: 12. Germline V gene data show CDR1 as SGHRS and CDR2 as YFSETQ. Written as DNA, the CDR3 is TGCGCCAGCAGCTTGACTCAGGGGGTGGTTAGTCCCTACGAGCAGTACTTC. Translating it yields CASSLTQGVVSPYEQYF.

The V and J genes are TRBV5-8 and TRBJ1-6; possibly TRBD1 for D (5 bases). The germline CDR1 and CDR2 sequences are SGHTS and YDEGEE. V was pared by 6 bases and J by 6 bases, with 13 bases between. This CDR3 spans 14 amino acids. The CDR3 here is CASTRGLRNSPLHF. The DNA of the CDR3 is TGTGCCAGCACCCGGGGACTTCGTAATTCACCCCTCCACTTT.

The genes are TRBV5-6 and TRBJ1-2, with no clear D. Per the germline V gene, CDR1 is SGHDT and CDR2 is YYEEEE. Between the trimmed V and J ends, which lost 1 base and 5 bases, there was a span of 12 bases. This CDR3 is 14 amino acids long. For the CDR3, the DNA is TGTGCCAGCAGCTTGTGGGGTAGGAAATATGGCTACACCTTC. Its translation is CASSLWGRKYGYTF.

This sequence joins TRBV15 and TRBJ2-1; D might be TRBD1 (5 bases). V was cut by 0 bases and J by 4 bases, with 22 bases left in between. This CDR3 has 19 amino acids. The V gene's germline CDR1 is LNHNV and CDR2 YYDKDF (reference sequence). The CDR3 DNA reads TGTGCCACCAGCAGAGATCAGGGCCTCGGCAGGGCATTTTACAATGAGCAGTTCTTC. Protein: CATSRDQGLGRAFYNEQFF.

This chain links TRBV10-3 with TRBJ1-6; D not resolved. This CDR3 is built from 15 residues. Trimming cost V 4 bases and J 7 bases, with 14 bases left between them. In germline, CDR1 is ENHRY, CDR2 SYGVKD. The DNA of the CDR3 is TGTGCCATCAGTGGGCAGCTCCCGCCGAATTCACCCCTCCACTTT. Its protein product is CAISGQLPPNSPLHF.

The chain employs TRBV7-3 and TRBJ2-7, with 10 bases that match TRBD1. This CDR3 spans 15 amino acids. V gave up 4 bases and J gave up 2 bases; unmatched junction bases: 5. CDR1 is SGHTA, CDR2 FQGTGA, per germline. The CDR3 DNA sequence: TGTGCCAGCAGCTACCGGGACAGGGGTCCCTACGAGCAGTACTTC. Its protein product is CASSYRDRGPYEQYF.